This paragraph reports one TCR beta chain. The antigen it binds to is not known. No base quality values were provided; no much bigger clone lies one nucleotide off. The roughly 39 donors, aged about 6 to 100 years, were systemically healthy Caucasian individuals from Russia. Ten milliliters of peripheral blood were drawn from each donor into EDTA-treated Vacutainer tubes. Ficoll-Paque density-gradient centrifugation was used to isolate PBMCs, with at least 7 million obtained per sample. Trizol reagent was used to extract total RNA from the PBMCs, yielding at least 6 micrograms per sample. For every donor, flow cytometry on a PBMC aliquot measured the percentage of naive CD45RAhigh/CD27high T cells. Library preparation employed 5' RACE. TCRdb records Illumina HiSeq 2500 as the sequencer. The second PCR ran for about 7 to 11 cycles and used a J-beta primer mix along with a sample-barcoded 5' primer. A unique molecular identifier was introduced onto each TCR beta cDNA molecule by a template-switch 5' adaptor carrying 12 random nucleotides. Each sample yielded at least 2.5 million CDR3-containing paired-end reads. The Mint cDNA synthesis kit, primed by a TRBC-specific oligonucleotide, was used to synthesize first-strand cDNA from all RNA. After uracil-DNA glycosylase treatment, a first 18-cycle PCR used universal primers M1SS and BC2_uni_R on all cDNA. Per the authors' processing: Each sample was normalized by randomly selecting 1 million high-quality reads, each carrying a distinct molecular identifier. Reads sharing molecular identifiers were discarded rather than binned into consensus sequences. MiTCR, with a Q25 quality threshold and the strictest error-elimination algorithm, was used for CDR3 identification, clonotype clustering and error correction. A nonparametric unseen species model using Euler transformation provided a lower-bound estimate of total TCR beta diversity. TCRdb trimmed the raw reads at Q25, called clones with MiXCR and kept productive beta chains. Rows matching on CDR3 protein sequence are summarized as one entry with the most common DNA and genes. The V and J calls shown here were made by TCRdb, not taken from the authors' results. The sample table holds about 600,000 distinct CDR3 sequences, of which roughly 48% were seen once. The ten largest clones take up around 23% of the sample.

This entry is derived from a study of blood T cells in healthy people across ages (dated by TCRdb to the mid-2010s). The study in broad terms: In model experiments, template switching captured roughly one uniquely barcoded TCR beta cDNA molecule for every two T cells. To track age-related changes in TCR beta repertoire diversity, the study relied on deep sequencing normalized with unique cDNA molecular identifiers. The donors were divided into four age groups: young (average around 16 years), middle-aged (approximately 42), aged (62) and long-lived (nearly 85). For two donors (one aged 18 to 30 and one aged 80 or older), the study analyzed two additional independent replicas of 1 million unique cDNA reads from the same blood draw. To avoid experimental bias, donors of different ages were spread randomly across the sequencing lanes. Findings and caveats that apply to the study as a whole: Because donor CMV infection status was unknown, age-related changes in expanded clonotypes were potentially confounded. Since profiling was done on bulk unsorted PBMCs, naive and antigen-experienced compartments could not be conclusively compared. Compared with the aged group, the long-lived group had more naive CD4+ T cells, fewer expanded clones and increased TCR diversity, a pattern suggesting age selection. Observed TCR beta diversity per million T cells fell roughly linearly with age, and a significant reduction was already apparent by age roughly 41. There was a strong correlation between observed TCR beta diversity and the percentage of naive T cells measured by flow cytometry. Estimates of total diversity based on one million sequenced T cells were considered lower bounds and underestimates.

The CDR3 contains 16 residues, cysteine and phenylalanine counted. The read is trimmed to its CDR3 DNA, 48 bases read in frame from base 1. According to the germline V gene (reference sequence), CDR1 reads SGHAT and CDR2 reads FQDESV. V lost 4 bases and J lost 7 bases, and the count of bases not matched to a germline gene is 6. Rearrangement joined TRBV11-1 to TRBJ2-1, with 14 middle bases fitting TRBD2. The clonotype originates from a man older than 75 in good health. Sequencing input: blood. The CDR3 region has the sequence CASSWGTSGSTNEQFF. The DNA sequence reads TGTGCCAGCAGCTGGGGGACTAGCGGGAGTACGAATGAGCAGTTCTTC. Joined to the reference TRBV11-1 and TRBJ2-1 proteins, this CDR3 gives the full variable domain: EAEVAQSPRYKITEKSQAVAFWCDPISGHATLYWYRQILGQGPELLVQFQDESVVDDSQLPKDRFSAERLKGVDSTLKIQPAELGDSAMYLCASSWGTSGSTNEQFFGPGTRLTVL.